This TCR beta chain was captured by sequencing in a study of cytomegalovirus exposure and HLA in healthy donors. Trimming removed 1 base at V and 8 bases at J, with 10 bases between. The CDR3 sequence is 13 residues long. The germline V gene encodes CDR1 SGHRS and CDR2 YFSETQ. Points on this clone: Its cognate antigen is unknown.

Primers included in the PCR were 60 Vbeta and 13 Jbeta primers. Assay: immunoSEQ multiplex PCR; the TCRdb copy retains only in-frame clones and omits some. The sample yields about 130,000 clones, 72% seen once. Study results and caveats: In vitro testing confirmed a few CMV-associated chains as specific for CMV antigens. Researchers counted around 180 TCR beta chains as cytomegalovirus-associated.

This receptor was taken from a young man in good health and CMV-seronegative. The sequenced material came from PBMCs. The chain employs TRBV5-1 and TRBJ2-1; D is unclear. The CDR3 bases are TGCGCCAGCAGCTTGATGAGCGCGGATGAGCAGTTCTTC. It specifies CASSLMSADEQFF.